The text below deals with one T cell receptor beta chain. TCRdb's copy holds only in-frame clones and misses some; the assay was immunoSEQ multiplex PCR. The data show 60,000 to 65,000 clones, with about 88% seen just once and around 3% held by the top ten. This record comes from a study of OX40 agonist ivuxolimab in advanced cancers. With 0 bases removed from V and 3 bases from J, the gap between germline ends came to 4 bases. Germline V gives CDR1 SGDLS, CDR2 YYNGEE. The CDR3 consists of 12 residues. The rearrangement links TRBV9 to TRBJ2-7; D not certain. The sample consisted of CD4+ or CD8+ T cells sorted from blood, taken in a trial of the OX40 agonist ivuxolimab. This TCR derives from an adult with an advanced solid tumor such as melanoma, head and neck, liver or kidney cancer. DNA for the CDR3: TGTGCCAGCAGCGTAGATGGCTACGAGCAGTACTTC. It translates to CASSVDGYEQYF.